The entry below gives a single T cell receptor (beta chain) sequence along with its context. Its antigen is unknown. This specimen belongs to a study of T cells in Graves' hyperthyroidism and ophthalmopathy. Notes on the study in general: Researchers found most expanded thyroid clonotypes above 0.001 in blood as well.

The PBMCs had their origin in approximately 10 ml of fresh peripheral blood. Trimming removed 2 bases at V and 1 base at J, with 9 bases between. This CDR3 has 14 amino acids. Per germline, CDR1 SGHRS and CDR2 YFSETQ. Researchers amplified the TCR beta CDR3 regions from RNA transcripts. The HTBI set primed first-round TCR CDR3 RT-PCR. TCRdb analysed the multiplex PCR reads with MiXCR anew, one entry per CDR3 protein. The sample shows around 500,000 distinct CDR3 sequences, about 15% of them seen only once. The sequenced sample was blood. The V call is TRBV5-1, the J call TRBJ1-1; D is undetermined. The clonotype was recovered from a young woman with Graves' hyperthyroidism. This chain's CDR3 is CASSFWGSNTEAFF. CDR3 in DNA: TGCGCCAGCAGCTTCTGGGGTTCGAACACTGAAGCTTTCTTT.